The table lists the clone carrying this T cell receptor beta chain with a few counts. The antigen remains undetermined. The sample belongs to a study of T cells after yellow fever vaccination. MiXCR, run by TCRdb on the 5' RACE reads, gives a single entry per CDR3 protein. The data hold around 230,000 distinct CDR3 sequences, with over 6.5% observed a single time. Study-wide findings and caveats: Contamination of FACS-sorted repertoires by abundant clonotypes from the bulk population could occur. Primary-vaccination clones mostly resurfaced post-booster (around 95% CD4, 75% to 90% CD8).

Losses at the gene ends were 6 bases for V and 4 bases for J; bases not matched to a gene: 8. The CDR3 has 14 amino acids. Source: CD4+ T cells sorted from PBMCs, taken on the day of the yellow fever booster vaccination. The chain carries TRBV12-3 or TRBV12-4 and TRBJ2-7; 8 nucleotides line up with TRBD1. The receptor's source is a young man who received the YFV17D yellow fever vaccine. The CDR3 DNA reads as TGTGCCAGCAGCCACCGACAGGGGCTATACGAGCAGTACTTC. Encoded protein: CASSHRQGLYEQYF.